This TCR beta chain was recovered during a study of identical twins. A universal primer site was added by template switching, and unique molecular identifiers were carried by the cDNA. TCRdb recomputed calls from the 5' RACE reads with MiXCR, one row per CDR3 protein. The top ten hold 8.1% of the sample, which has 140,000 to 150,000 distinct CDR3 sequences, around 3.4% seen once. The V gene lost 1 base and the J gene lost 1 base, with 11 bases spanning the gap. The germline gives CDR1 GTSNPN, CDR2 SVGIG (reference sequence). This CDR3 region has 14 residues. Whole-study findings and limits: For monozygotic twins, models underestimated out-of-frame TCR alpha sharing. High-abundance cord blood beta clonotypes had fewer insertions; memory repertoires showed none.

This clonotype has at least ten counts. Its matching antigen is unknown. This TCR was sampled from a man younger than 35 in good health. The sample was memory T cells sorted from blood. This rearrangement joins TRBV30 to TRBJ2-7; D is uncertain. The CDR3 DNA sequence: TGTGCCTGGAGTGGGACCCCCCGGTCCTACGAGCAGTACTTC. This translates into CAWSGTPRSYEQYF.